This TCR beta chain stems from a study of blood T cell repertoires in COVID-19. In the authors' methods: Nucleated cell number was recorded as an estimate derived from reference gene primer amplification. The method was immunoSEQ multiplex PCR; TCRdb's version includes in-frame clones alone and lacks a portion of them. The DNA gave D and trimming, while V, J and clone size come from that table. This table holds about 200,000 clones, 88% found once. Germline lookup yields CDR1 SGHVS and CDR2 FNYEAQ. V lost 4 bases, J lost 6 bases, and 9 bases stayed unmatched. This CDR3 region has 18 residues. Sample: peripheral blood. The V and J genes are TRBV7-6 and TRBJ2-1; 16 bases agree with TRBD2. The origin of this receptor is a man between 18 and 35 years old with active or convalescent COVID-19. The CDR3 reads CASSSGTSGRVGGNEQFF. Here the CDR3 DNA reads TGTGCCAGCAGCTCCGGGACTAGCGGGAGGGTTGGCGGCAATGAGCAGTTCTTC.